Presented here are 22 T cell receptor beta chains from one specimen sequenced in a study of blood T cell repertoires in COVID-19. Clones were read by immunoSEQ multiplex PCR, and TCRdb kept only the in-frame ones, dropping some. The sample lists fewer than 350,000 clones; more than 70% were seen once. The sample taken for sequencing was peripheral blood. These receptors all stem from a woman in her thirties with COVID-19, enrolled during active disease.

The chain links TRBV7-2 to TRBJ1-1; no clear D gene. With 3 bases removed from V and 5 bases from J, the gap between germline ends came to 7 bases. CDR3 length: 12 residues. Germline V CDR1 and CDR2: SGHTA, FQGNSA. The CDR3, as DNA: TGTGCCAGCAGCTTCAGAGCGACTGAAGCTTTCTTT. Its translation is CASSFRATEAFF. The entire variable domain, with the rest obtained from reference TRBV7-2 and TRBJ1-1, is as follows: GAGVSQSPSNKVTEKGKDVELRCDPISGHTALYWYRQSLGQGLEFLIYFQGNSAPDKSGLPSDRFSAERTGGSVSTLTIQRTQQEDSAVYLCASSFRATEAFFGQGTRLTVV.

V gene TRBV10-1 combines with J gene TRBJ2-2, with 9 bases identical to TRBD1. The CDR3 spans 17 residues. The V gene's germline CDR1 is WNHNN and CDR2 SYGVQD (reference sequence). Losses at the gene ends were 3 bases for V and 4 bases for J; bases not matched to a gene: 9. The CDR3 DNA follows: TGCGCCAGCAGTGAAGGGGACAGGGAGGTTGGCACCGGGGAGCTGTTTTTT. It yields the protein CASSEGDREVGTGELFF.

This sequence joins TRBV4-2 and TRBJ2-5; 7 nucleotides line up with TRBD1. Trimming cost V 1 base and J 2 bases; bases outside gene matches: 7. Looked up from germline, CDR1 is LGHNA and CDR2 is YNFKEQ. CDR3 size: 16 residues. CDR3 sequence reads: CASSQAGTEGQETQYF. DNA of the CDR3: TGTGCCAGCAGCCAAGCTGGGACAGAGGGACAAGAGACCCAGTACTTC.

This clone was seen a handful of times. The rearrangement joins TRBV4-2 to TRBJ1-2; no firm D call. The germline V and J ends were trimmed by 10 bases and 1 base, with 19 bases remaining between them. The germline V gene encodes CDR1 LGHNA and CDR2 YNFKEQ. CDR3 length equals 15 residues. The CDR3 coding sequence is TGTGCCACAACCAGGACTGCCGGCGATAACTATGGCTACACCTTC. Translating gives CATTRTAGDNYGYTF.

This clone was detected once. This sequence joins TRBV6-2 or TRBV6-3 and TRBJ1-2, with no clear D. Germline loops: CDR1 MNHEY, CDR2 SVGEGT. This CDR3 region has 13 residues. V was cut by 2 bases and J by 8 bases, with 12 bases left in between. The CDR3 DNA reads TGTGCCAGCAGTTACGGGTCCGCGGGAGGCTACACCTTC. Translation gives CASSYGSAGGYTF.

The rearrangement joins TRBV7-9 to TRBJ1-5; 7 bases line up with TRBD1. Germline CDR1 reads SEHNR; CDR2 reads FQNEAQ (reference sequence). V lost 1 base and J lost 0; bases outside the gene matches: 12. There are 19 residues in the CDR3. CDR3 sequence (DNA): TGTGCCAGCAGCTTAGGTGGGGGCCCGGGACAGTATAGCAATCAGCCCCAGCATTTT. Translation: CASSLGGGPGQYSNQPQHF.

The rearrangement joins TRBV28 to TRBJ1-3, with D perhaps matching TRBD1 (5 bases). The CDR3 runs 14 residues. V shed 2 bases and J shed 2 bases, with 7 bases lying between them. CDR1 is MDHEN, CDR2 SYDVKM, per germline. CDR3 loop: CASSLDRAGNTIYF. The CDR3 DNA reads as TGTGCCAGCAGTTTAGACAGAGCTGGAAACACCATATATTTT.

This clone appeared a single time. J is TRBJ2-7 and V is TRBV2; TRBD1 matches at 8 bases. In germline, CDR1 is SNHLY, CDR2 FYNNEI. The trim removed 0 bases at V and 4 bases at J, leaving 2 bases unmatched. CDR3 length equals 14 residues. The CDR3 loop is CASSEAGQAYEQYV. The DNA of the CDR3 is TGTGCCAGCAGTGAAGCGGGACAGGCTTACGAGCAGTACGTC.

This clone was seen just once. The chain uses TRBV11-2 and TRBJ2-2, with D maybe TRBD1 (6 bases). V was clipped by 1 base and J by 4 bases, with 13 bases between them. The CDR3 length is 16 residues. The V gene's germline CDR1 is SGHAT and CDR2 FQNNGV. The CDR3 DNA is TGTGCCAGCAGCTTAGTCAGGGGAAGCGCCACCGGGGAGCTGTTTTTT. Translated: CASSLVRGSATGELFF.

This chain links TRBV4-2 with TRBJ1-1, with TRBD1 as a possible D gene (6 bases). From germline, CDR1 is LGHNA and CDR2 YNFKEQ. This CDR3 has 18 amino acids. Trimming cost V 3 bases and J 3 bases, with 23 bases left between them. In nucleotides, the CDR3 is TGTGCCAGCAGCCACGCTCTTGGGACCTCAGGGGATCACACTGAAGCTTTCTTT. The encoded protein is CASSHALGTSGDHTEAFF.

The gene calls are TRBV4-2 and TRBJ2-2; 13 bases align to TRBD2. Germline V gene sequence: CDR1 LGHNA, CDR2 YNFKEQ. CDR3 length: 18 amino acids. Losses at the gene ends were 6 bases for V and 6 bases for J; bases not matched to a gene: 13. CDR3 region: CASRLHPTSGGAAGELFF. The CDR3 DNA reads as TGTGCCAGCAGACTGCATCCAACTAGCGGGGGGGCCGCCGGGGAGCTGTTTTTT.

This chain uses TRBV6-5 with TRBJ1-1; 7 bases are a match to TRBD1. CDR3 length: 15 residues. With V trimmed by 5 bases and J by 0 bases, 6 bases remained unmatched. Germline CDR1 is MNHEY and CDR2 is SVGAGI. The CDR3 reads CASSPQGRMNTEAFF. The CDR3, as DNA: TGTGCCAGCAGTCCACAGGGGAGGATGAACACTGAAGCTTTCTTT.

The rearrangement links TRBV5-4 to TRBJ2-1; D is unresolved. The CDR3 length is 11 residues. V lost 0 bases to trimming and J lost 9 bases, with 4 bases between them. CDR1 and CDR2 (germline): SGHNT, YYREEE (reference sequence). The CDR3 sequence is CASSLGGEQFF. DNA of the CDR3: TGTGCCAGCAGCTTGGGAGGTGAGCAGTTCTTC.

CDR3 region: CASSHRDSLFYGYTF. CDR3 in DNA: TGCGCCAGCAGCCACCGGGACAGCTTATTCTATGGCTACACCTTC. This rearrangement joins TRBV5-1 to TRBJ1-2, with 7 bases identical to TRBD1. Germline loops: CDR1 SGHRS, CDR2 YFSETQ. V was clipped by 4 bases and J by 4 bases; unmatched bases: 10. CDR3 length equals 15 residues.

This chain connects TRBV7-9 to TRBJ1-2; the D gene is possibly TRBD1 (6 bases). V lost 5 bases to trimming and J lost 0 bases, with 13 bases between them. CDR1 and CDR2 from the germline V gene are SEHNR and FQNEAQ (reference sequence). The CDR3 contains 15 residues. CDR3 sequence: CASSHGTPSNYGYTF. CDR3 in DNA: TGTGCCAGCAGCCACGGGACACCCTCTAACTATGGCTACACCTTC.

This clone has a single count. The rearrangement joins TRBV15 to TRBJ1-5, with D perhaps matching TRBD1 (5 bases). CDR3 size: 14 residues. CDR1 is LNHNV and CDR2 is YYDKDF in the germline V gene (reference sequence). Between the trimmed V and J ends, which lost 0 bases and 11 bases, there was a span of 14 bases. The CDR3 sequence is CATSRDGGSRAQHF. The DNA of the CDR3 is TGTGCCACCAGCAGAGATGGCGGGAGCAGGGCCCAGCATTTT.

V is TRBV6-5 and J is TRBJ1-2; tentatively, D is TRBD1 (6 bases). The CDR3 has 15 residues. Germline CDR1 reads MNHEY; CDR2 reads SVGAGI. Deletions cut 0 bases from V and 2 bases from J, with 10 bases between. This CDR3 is CASSYSIQGNYGYTF. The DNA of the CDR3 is TGTGCCAGCAGTTACTCGATCCAGGGGAACTATGGCTACACCTTC.

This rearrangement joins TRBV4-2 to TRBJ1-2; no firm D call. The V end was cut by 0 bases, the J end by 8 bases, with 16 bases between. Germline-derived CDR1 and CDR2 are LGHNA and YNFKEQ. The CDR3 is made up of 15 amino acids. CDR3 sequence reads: CASSQDSRGWEGYTF. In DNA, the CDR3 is TGTGCCAGCAGCCAAGATAGTCGGGGATGGGAGGGCTACACCTTC.

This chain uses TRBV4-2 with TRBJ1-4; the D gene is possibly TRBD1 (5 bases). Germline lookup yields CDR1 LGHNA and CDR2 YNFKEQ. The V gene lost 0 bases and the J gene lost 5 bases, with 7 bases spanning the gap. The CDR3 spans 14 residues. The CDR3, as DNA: TGTGCCAGCAGCCAAGAGGGGGGGAATGAAAAACTGTTTTTT. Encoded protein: CASSQEGGNEKLFF.

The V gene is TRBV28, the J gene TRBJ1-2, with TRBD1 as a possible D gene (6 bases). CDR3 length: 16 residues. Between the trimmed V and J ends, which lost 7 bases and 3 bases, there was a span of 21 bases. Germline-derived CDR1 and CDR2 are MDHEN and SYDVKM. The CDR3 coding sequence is TGTGCCAGCACCCCTTGGGTGGGGGCGCGGGACTATGGCTACACCTTC. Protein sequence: CASTPWVGARDYGYTF.

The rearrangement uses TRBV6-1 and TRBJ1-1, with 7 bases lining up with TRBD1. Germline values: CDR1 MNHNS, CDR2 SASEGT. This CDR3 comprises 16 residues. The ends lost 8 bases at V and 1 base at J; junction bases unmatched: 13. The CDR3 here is CASRAPLQGKNTEAFF. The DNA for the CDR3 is TGTGCCAGCCGTGCACCATTACAGGGGAAGAACACTGAAGCTTTCTTT.

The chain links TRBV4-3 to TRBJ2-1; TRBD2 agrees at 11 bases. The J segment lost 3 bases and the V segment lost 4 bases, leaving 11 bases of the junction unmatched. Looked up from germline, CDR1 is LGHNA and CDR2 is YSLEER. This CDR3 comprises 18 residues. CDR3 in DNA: TGCGCCAGCAGCCGCCATGCCACCGGGACTAGCGGCTACAATGAGCAGTTCTTC. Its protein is CASSRHATGTSGYNEQFF.